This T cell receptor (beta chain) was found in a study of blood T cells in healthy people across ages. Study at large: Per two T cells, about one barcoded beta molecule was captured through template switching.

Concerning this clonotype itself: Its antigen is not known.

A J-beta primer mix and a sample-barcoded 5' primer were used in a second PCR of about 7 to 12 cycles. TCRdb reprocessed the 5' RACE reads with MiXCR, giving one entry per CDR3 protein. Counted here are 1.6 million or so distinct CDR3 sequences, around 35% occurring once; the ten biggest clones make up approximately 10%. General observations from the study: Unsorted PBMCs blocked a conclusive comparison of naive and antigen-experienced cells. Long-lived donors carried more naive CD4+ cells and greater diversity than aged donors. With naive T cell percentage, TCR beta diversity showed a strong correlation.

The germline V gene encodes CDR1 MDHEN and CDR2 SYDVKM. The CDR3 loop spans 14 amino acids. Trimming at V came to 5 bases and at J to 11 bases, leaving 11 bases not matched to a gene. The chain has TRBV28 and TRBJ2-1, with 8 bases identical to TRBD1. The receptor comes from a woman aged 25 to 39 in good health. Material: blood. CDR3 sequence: CASSTPGGVGKQFF. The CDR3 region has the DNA TGTGCCAGCAGTACTCCAGGGGGCGTGGGAAAGCAGTTCTTC.